A single sample is the source of the 5 T cell receptor beta chains below, sequenced in a study of radiotherapy plus CTLA-4 blockade in lung cancer. Repertoires were generated with immunoSEQ multiplex PCR, while TCRdb's copy carries only in-frame clones and drops some. The sample contains approximately 38,000 clones, 65% to 90% of which appear only once. The sample was peripheral blood, taken from a patient treated with radiotherapy plus ipilimumab. The receptors derive from a human donor with non-small cell lung cancer whose response to radiotherapy plus ipilimumab could not be evaluated.

In its sample, this clone was seen a few times. The chain recombines TRBV11-1 with TRBJ2-1; TRBD2 matches 13 bases. Trimming cost V 8 bases and J 2 bases; bases outside gene matches: 12. Germline-derived CDR1 and CDR2 are SGHAT and FQDESV (reference sequence). The CDR3 has 18 residues. The CDR3 loop is CASGPGTSGIWAYNEQFF. The CDR3 bases are TGTGCCAGCGGACCCGGGACTAGCGGGATATGGGCCTACAATGAGCAGTTCTTC.

The chain links TRBV29-1 to TRBJ1-2; TRBD1 agrees at 7 bases. The V and J ends lost 8 bases and 6 bases, in that order; junction bases with no gene match: 3. Germline-derived CDR1 and CDR2 are SQVTM and ANQGSEA. CDR3 length: 10 residues. CDR3 nucleotides: TGCAGCTCAGACAGGGATGGCTACACCTTC. Protein sequence: CSSDRDGYTF.

J is TRBJ2-3 and V is TRBV11-2; 10 bases map to TRBD2. CDR1 is SGHAT, CDR2 FQNNGV, per germline. The CDR3 consists of 16 residues. Trimming removed 1 base from V and 3 bases from J; junction bases left unmatched: 4. CDR3 amino acids: CASSLASGGVTDTQYF. CDR3 DNA sequence: TGTGCCAGCAGCTTAGCTAGCGGGGGAGTAACAGATACGCAGTATTTT.

This clone came up a few times. The chain couples TRBV4-2 to TRBJ2-4; unclear D gene. Trimming pared 0 bases from V and 0 bases from J, leaving 9 bases between. The germline V gene has CDR1 LGHNA and CDR2 YNFKEQ. This CDR3 has 16 residues. In DNA form, the CDR3 reads TGTGCCAGCAGCCAAGAAGCGAGTTTAGCCAAAAACATTCAGTACTTC. Protein product: CASSQEASLAKNIQYF.

This rearrangement joins TRBV7-2 to TRBJ2-1; D not certain. CDR3 length: 12 amino acids. The germline gives CDR1 SGHTA, CDR2 FQGNSA. The V end lost 0 bases, the J end lost 6 bases, and 3 bases lay between the germline ends. CDR3 sequence: CASSLAANEQFF. DNA for the CDR3: TGTGCCAGCAGCTTAGCGGCCAATGAGCAGTTCTTC.